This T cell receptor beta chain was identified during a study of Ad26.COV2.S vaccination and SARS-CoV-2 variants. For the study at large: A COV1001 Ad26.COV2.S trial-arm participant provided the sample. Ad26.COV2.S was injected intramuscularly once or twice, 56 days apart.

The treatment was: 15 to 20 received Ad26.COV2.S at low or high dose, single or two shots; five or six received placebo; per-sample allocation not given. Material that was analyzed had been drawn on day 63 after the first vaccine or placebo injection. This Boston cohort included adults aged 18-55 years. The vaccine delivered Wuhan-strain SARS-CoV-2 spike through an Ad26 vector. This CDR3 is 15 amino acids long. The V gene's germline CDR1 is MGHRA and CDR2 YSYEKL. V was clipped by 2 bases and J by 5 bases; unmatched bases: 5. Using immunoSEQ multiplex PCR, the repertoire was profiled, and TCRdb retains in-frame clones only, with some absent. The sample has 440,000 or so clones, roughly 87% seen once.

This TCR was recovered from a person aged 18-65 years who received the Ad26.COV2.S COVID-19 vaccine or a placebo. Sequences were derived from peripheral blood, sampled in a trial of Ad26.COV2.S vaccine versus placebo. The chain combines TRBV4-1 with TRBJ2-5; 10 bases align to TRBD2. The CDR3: CASSQTGLAWETQYF. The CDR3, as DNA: TGCGCCAGCAGCCAAACGGGACTAGCGTGGGAGACCCAGTACTTC.